The rows below give T cell receptor beta chains drawn from one sample of a study of blood T cell repertoires in COVID-19. Sequencing used immunoSEQ multiplex PCR; TCRdb keeps in-frame clones, though not all of them. The sample contains nearly 300,000 clones, 70% to 90% of which appear only once. The specimen was peripheral blood. These TCRs come from a woman aged 25 to 39 who had recovered from COVID-19. Each CDR3 is given with its conserved first and last residue. D genes are given only for firm matches.

TRBJ2-3 TRBV29-1 - CSVESRRLDTQYF
TRBJ2-1 TRBV28 TRBD2 CAISKTSGYNEQFF
TRBJ1-1 TRBV29-1 - CSVDIPGMTWGTEAFF
TRBJ1-4 TRBV28 - CASSALQGFGEKLFF
TRBJ1-4 TRBV28 TRBD1 CASSRQGFGKLFF
TRBJ1-2 TRBV5-1 - CASSLGLADGVYGYTF
TRBJ2-1 TRBV3-1/TRBV3-2 TRBD1 CASSQGVRVTGTEKTNEQFF
TRBJ2-1 TRBV27 - CASGIGVGGVYNEQFF
TRBJ1-4 TRBV7-9 - CASSLTPDRHNEKLFF
TRBJ1-1 TRBV5-4 - CASSLAWNTEAFF
TRBJ2-7 TRBV2 TRBD1 CASNTLPGTGYEQYF
TRBJ2-5 TRBV6-5 TRBD1 CASSFRQGRETQYF
TRBJ1-2 TRBV4-3 - CASSQETAGVSYGYTF
TRBJ2-3 TRBV4-1 TRBD1 CASSRTGGALDTQYF
TRBJ2-3 TRBV28 - CASSLSPSTDTQYF